The 21 T cell receptor beta chains given below trace back to one sample, sequenced in a study of OX40 agonist ivuxolimab in advanced cancers. Clones were read by immunoSEQ multiplex PCR, and TCRdb kept only the in-frame ones, dropping some. The sample has approximately 94,000 clones, approximately 90% seen once. Specimen: CD4+ or CD8+ T cells sorted from blood, collected in a trial of the OX40 agonist ivuxolimab. The receptors come from an adult with an advanced solid tumor such as melanoma, head and neck, liver or kidney cancer.

V is TRBV7-9 and J is TRBJ2-7, with D perhaps matching TRBD2 (6 bases). The V end was cut by 5 bases, the J end by 4 bases, with 18 bases between. The CDR3 loop spans 15 amino acids. Looked up from germline, CDR1 is SEHNR and CDR2 is FQNEAQ (reference sequence). Here the CDR3 DNA reads TGTGCCAGCAGCCCTATGGCGGGAATACAGTACGAGCAGTACTTC. Translation: CASSPMAGIQYEQYF. The complete variable domain, with remaining parts taken from reference TRBV7-9 and TRBJ2-7, reads DTGVSQNPRHKITKRGQNVTFRCDPISEHNRLYWYRQTLGQGPEFLTYFQNEAQLEKSRLLSDRFSAERPKGSFSTLEIQRTEQGDSAMYLCASSPMAGIQYEQYFGPGTRLTVT.

A word on this clone: Within the sample, other DNA sequences also encode this same CDR3. The rearrangement links TRBV5-1 to TRBJ2-5; D is perhaps TRBD2 (6 bases). V was trimmed by 0 bases and J by 5 bases, leaving 8 bases between them. From germline, CDR1 is SGHRS and CDR2 YFSETQ. There are 13 residues in the CDR3. The CDR3 region has the DNA TGCGCCAGCAGCTTGGCCGGGGGTGAGACCCAGTACTTC. Residues: CASSLAGGETQYF.

This chain connects TRBV6-5 to TRBJ2-1; TRBD2 matches at 9 bases. Germline trimming cut 0 bases from V and 8 bases from J; bases unmatched to any gene: 8. CDR1 is MNHEY and CDR2 is SVGAGI in the germline V gene. The CDR3 contains 16 residues. The CDR3 nucleotides are TGTGCCAGCAGTTACTCGAATCGCGGGAGGGGCGATGAGCAGTTCTTC. This codes for CASSYSNRGRGDEQFF.

This sequence joins TRBV28 and TRBJ1-1; 11 bases agree with TRBD1. V was pared by 6 bases and J by 4 bases, with 7 bases of the junction left unmatched. Germline CDR1 reads MDHEN; CDR2 reads SYDVKM. This CDR3 is 15 amino acids long. Here the CDR3 DNA reads TGTGCCAGCAGGCAGACCGGGACAGGGGGCACTGAAGCTTTCTTT. As protein: CASRQTGTGGTEAFF.

The chain recombines TRBV19 with TRBJ2-7; a possible D gene is TRBD2 (7 bases). The germline V and J ends were trimmed by 7 bases and 9 bases, with 19 bases remaining between them. Per the germline V gene, CDR1 is LNHDA and CDR2 is SQIVND (reference sequence). The CDR3 extends over 13 amino acids. CDR3 bases: TGTGCCAGTACCCCAAACGGGGGCGGGGGGCAGTACTTC. Residues: CASTPNGGGGQYF.

The chain combines TRBV18 with TRBJ1-1; 10 bases are a match to TRBD1. The CDR3 extends over 16 amino acids. In germline, CDR1 is KGHSH, CDR2 LQKENI. V shed 1 base, J shed 5 bases, and the junction held 7 bases outside the gene matches. In DNA, the CDR3 is TGTGCCAGCTCACCACTTGGACAGGGGGATGTTACTGAAGCTTTCTTT. Its protein product is CASSPLGQGDVTEAFF.

With regard to this clone: Other DNA sequences from this sample encode an identical CDR3 as well. This rearrangement joins TRBV5-1 to TRBJ2-1, with TRBD1 identical over 11 bases. Germline assignment: CDR1 SGHRS and CDR2 YFSETQ. J was trimmed by 6 bases and V by 4 bases; bases with no gene match: 3. This CDR3 spans 14 amino acids. The CDR3: CASSLGQGGNEQFF. The DNA of the CDR3 is TGCGCCAGCAGCCTGGGACAGGGGGGCAATGAGCAGTTCTTC.

The CDR3 is CASSFSWGTGGVADTQYF. The DNA for the CDR3 is TGTGCCAGCAGCTTCAGCTGGGGGACAGGGGGCGTCGCAGATACGCAGTATTTT. The J gene is TRBJ2-3, the V gene TRBV7-2, with TRBD1 matching over 12 bases. The CDR3 contains 18 residues. The germline V gene encodes CDR1 SGHTA and CDR2 FQGNSA. V was clipped by 3 bases and J by 4 bases; unmatched bases: 11.

This clone was detected only a few times. V usage is TRBV4-2 and J usage is TRBJ1-1; D remains ambiguous. V shed 2 bases and J shed 3 bases, with 7 bases lying between them. This CDR3 region has 13 residues. Per germline, CDR1 LGHNA and CDR2 YNFKEQ. CDR3 loop: CASSQSPDTEAFF. CDR3 DNA sequence: TGTGCCAGCAGCCAATCACCTGACACTGAAGCTTTCTTT.

V usage is TRBV5-1 and J usage is TRBJ2-2, with 9 bases identical to TRBD1. The germline V gene has CDR1 SGHRS and CDR2 YFSETQ. V was pared by 4 bases and J by 5 bases, with 3 bases of the junction left unmatched. The CDR3 has 14 residues. The CDR3 sequence: CASSPGQGTGELFF. CDR3 coding DNA: TGCGCCAGCAGCCCCGGACAGGGGACCGGGGAGCTGTTTTTT. The entire variable domain, with the rest obtained from reference TRBV5-1 and TRBJ2-2, is as follows: KAGVTQTPRYLIKTRGQQVTLSCSPISGHRSVSWYQQTPGQGLQFLFEYFSETQRNKGNFPGRFSGRQFSNSRSEMNVSTLELGDSALYLCASSPGQGTGELFFGEGSRLTVL.

The chain employs TRBV19 and TRBJ1-5; D call uncertain. Germline V gives CDR1 LNHDA, CDR2 SQIVND (reference sequence). The CDR3 is 20 residues long. Deletions cut 1 base from V and 1 base from J, with 23 bases between. CDR3 DNA: TGTGCCAGTAGTATAGTACGGGGTAATAATCCCGTTCGGAGCAATCAGCCCCAGCATTTT. This gives the protein CASSIVRGNNPVRSNQPQHF.

The rearrangement links TRBV28 to TRBJ2-3, with D perhaps matching TRBD2 (6 bases). Germline CDR1 is MDHEN and CDR2 is SYDVKM. With 5 bases removed from V and 1 base from J, the gap between germline ends came to 13 bases. This CDR3 is 15 amino acids long. CDR3 DNA sequence: TGTGCCAGCAGTCTGCGGGGCGGCGGCACAGATACGCAGTATTTT. Translation: CASSLRGGGTDTQYF. Full variable domain (rest looked up from reference TRBV28 and TRBJ2-3): DVKVTQSSRYLVKRTGEKVFLECVQDMDHENMFWYRQDPGLGLRLIYFSYDVKMKEKGDIPEGYSVSREKKERFSLILESASTNQTSMYLCASSLRGGGTDTQYFGPGTRLTVL.

V is TRBV7-2 and J is TRBJ1-1; weak D call: TRBD1 (6 bases). CDR1 is SGHTA and CDR2 is FQGNSA in the germline V gene. Trimming removed 3 bases at V and 4 bases at J, with 9 bases between. The CDR3 has 13 amino acids. In DNA form, the CDR3 reads TGTGCCAGCAGCTTTGGACAGTCCACTGAAGCTTTCTTT. This sequence encodes CASSFGQSTEAFF.

The chain employs TRBV18 and TRBJ1-4; D gene unclear. Trimming removed 3 bases from V and 7 bases from J, with 18 bases in between. Looked up from germline, CDR1 is KGHSH and CDR2 is LQKENI. The CDR3 has 16 residues. The CDR3: CASSPPEGRVGEKLFF. CDR3 in DNA: TGTGCCAGCTCACCCCCCGAGGGTAGGGTCGGTGAAAAACTGTTTTTT.

This chain joins TRBV5-1 and TRBJ2-1; D tentatively fits TRBD1 or TRBD2 (5 bases each). CDR3 length: 16 residues. Germline CDR1 and CDR2: SGHRS and YFSETQ. Trimming left V 6 bases short and J 0 bases short, with 16 bases between. CDR3 DNA: TGCGCCAGCACGAGTGGGACGACGAGCTCCTACAATGAGCAGTTCTTC. Translation: CASTSGTTSSYNEQFF.

CDR3 protein: CSVLLASGGSNQPQHF. In DNA form, the CDR3 reads TGCAGCGTCCTCCTAGCTAGTGGCGGTAGCAATCAGCCCCAGCATTTT. This chain uses TRBV29-1 with TRBJ1-5; D call uncertain. Trimming removed 6 bases at V and 0 bases at J, with 18 bases between. Germline lookup yields CDR1 SQVTM and CDR2 ANQGSEA. The CDR3 has 16 residues.

The CDR3 is CASSYIRDSGNTIYF. The CDR3 bases are TGTGCCAGTTCCTACATCCGGGACAGTGGAAACACCATATATTTT. The chain uses TRBV19 and TRBJ1-3; 7 bases fit TRBD1. Germline CDR1 is LNHDA and CDR2 is SQIVND (reference sequence). V trimming: 8 bases; J trimming: 3 bases; junction bases outside the gene matches: 10. The CDR3 is 15 residues long. The full variable domain, completed using reference TRBV19 and TRBJ1-3, is DGGITQSPKYLFRKEGQNVTLSCEQNLNHDAMYWYRQDPGQGLRLIYYSQIVNDFQKGDIAEGYSVSREKKESFPLTVTSAQKNPTAFYLCASSYIRDSGNTIYFGEGSWLTVV.

This chain links TRBV14 with TRBJ1-5, with TRBD1 identical over 7 bases. The CDR3 runs 13 residues. Germline V gene sequence: CDR1 SGHDN, CDR2 FVKESK. J lost 11 bases, V lost 3 bases, and 7 bases had no gene match. The CDR3 sequence: CASSQTSGTAQHF. CDR3 coding DNA: TGTGCCAGCAGCCAGACCTCCGGGACAGCCCAGCATTTT.

The chain carries TRBV7-2 and TRBJ2-3; a weak D match, TRBD2 (5 bases). CDR3 length equals 16 residues. Between the trimmed V and J ends, which lost 1 base and 2 bases, there was a span of 13 bases. The germline gives CDR1 SGHTA, CDR2 FQGNSA. The DNA for the CDR3 is TGTGCCAGCAGCTTAGAGTTGAGACTAACCACAGATACGCAGTATTTT. Its translation: CASSLELRLTTDTQYF. Supplemented by reference TRBV7-2 and TRBJ2-3, the full variable domain reads GAGVSQSPSNKVTEKGKDVELRCDPISGHTALYWYRQSLGQGLEFLIYFQGNSAPDKSGLPSDRFSAERTGGSVSTLTIQRTQQEDSAVYLCASSLELRLTTDTQYFGPGTRLTVL.

The chain employs TRBV28 and TRBJ2-7; perhaps TRBD2 as D (6 bases). This CDR3 is built from 13 residues. With 10 bases removed from V and 5 bases from J, the gap between germline ends came to 18 bases. In germline, CDR1 is MDHEN, CDR2 SYDVKM. The CDR3 nucleotides are TGTGCCATCGGGGGACCCCGAGGCGACGAGCAGTACTTC. Translating it yields CAIGGPRGDEQYF.

V gene TRBV28 combines with J gene TRBJ1-1; TRBD1 might be the D (5 bases). This CDR3 is built from 12 residues. The germline CDR1 and CDR2 sequences are MDHEN and SYDVKM. Trimming removed 7 bases at V and 5 bases at J, with 11 bases between. In nucleotides, the CDR3 is TGTGCCAGCACCTTGGGGGGTACTGAAGCTTTCTTT. As protein: CASTLGGTEAFF.